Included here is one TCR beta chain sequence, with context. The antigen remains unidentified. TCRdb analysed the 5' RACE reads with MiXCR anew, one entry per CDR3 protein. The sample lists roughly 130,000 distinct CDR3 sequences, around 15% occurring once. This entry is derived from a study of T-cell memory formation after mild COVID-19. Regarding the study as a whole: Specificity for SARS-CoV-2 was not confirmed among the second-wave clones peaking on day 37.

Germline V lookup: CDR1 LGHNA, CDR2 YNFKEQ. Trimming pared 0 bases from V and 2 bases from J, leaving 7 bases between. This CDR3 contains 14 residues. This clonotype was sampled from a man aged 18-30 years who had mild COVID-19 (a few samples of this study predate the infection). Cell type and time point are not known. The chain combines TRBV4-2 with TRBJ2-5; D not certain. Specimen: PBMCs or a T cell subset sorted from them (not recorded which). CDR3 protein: CASSQDTGQETQYF. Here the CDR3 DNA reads TGTGCCAGCAGCCAAGATACCGGACAAGAGACCCAGTACTTC.